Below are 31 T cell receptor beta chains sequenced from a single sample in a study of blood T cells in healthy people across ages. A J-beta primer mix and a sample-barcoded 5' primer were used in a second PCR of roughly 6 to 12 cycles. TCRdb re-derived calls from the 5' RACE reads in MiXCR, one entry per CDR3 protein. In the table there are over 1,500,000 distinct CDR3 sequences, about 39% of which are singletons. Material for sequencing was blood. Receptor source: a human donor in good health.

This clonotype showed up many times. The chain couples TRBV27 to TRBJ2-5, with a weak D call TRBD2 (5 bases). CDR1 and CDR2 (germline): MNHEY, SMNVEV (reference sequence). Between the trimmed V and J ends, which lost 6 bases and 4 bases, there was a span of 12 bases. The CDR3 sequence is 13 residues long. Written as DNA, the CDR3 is TGTGCCAGCAGCTCTGGACTGGGAGAGACCCAGTACTTC. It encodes CASSSGLGETQYF.

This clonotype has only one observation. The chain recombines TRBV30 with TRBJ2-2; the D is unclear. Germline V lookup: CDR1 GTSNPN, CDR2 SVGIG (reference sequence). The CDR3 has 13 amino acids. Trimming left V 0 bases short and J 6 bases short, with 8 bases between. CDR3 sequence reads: CAWSVIVAGELFF. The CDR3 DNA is TGTGCCTGGAGTGTAATTGTTGCCGGGGAGCTGTTTTTT.

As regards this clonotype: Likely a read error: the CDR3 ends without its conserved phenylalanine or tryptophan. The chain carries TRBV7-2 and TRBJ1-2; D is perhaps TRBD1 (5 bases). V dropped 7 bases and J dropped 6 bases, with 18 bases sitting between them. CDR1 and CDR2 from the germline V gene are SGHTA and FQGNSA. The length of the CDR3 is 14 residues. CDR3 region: CASKTSVGGDGYTV. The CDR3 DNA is TGTGCCAGCAAGACTTCGGTCGGGGGGGATGGCTACACCGTC.

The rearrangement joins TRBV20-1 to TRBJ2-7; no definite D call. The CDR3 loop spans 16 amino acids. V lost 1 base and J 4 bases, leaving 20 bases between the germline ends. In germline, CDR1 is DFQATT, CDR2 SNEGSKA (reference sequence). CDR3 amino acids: CSARGTPQDWGYEQYF. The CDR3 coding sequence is TGCAGTGCTAGAGGCACACCGCAGGATTGGGGTTACGAGCAGTACTTC.

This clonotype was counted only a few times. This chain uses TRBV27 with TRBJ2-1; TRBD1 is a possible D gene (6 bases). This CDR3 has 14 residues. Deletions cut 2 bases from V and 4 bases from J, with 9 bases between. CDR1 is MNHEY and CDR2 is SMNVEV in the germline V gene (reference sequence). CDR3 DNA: TGTGCCAGCAGTTTAGACGGACAGTACAATGAGCAGTTCTTC. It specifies CASSLDGQYNEQFF.

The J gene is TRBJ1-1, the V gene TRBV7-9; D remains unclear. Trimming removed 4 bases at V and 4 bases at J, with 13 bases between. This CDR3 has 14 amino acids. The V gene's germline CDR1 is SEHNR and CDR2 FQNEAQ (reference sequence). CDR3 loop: CASSSHDPSTEAFF. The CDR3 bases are TGTGCCAGCAGCTCACACGACCCGAGCACTGAAGCTTTCTTT.

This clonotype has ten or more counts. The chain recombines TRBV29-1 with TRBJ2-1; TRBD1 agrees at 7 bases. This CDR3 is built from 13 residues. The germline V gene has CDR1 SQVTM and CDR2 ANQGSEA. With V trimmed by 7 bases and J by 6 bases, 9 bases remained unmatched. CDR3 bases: TGCAGCGCTTCCGACAGGGCCCCCAATGAGCAGTTCTTC. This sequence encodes CSASDRAPNEQFF.

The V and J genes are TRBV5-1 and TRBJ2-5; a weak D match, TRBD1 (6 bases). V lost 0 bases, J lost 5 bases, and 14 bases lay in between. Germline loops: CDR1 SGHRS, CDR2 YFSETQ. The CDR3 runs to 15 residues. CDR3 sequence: CASSLATVQGETQYF. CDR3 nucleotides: TGCGCCAGCAGCTTGGCCACCGTTCAGGGGGAGACCCAGTACTTC.

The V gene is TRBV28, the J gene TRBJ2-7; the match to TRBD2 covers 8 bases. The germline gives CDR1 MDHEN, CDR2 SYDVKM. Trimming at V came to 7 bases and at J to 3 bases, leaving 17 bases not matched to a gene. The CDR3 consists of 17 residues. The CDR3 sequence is CASKAGGLADDCYEQYF. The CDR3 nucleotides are TGTGCCAGCAAGGCGGGGGGCCTTGCGGATGATTGCTACGAGCAGTACTTC.

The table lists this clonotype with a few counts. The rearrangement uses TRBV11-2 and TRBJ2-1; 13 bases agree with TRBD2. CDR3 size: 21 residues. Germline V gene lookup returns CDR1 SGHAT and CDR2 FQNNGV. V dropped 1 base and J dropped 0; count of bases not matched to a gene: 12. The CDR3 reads CASSLVGRLLAGGSSYNEQFF. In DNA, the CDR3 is TGTGCCAGCAGCTTAGTAGGGAGGTTACTAGCGGGGGGGAGCTCCTACAATGAGCAGTTCTTC. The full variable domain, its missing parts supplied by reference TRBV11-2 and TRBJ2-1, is EAGVAQSPRYKIIEKRQSVAFWCNPISGHATLYWYQQILGQGPKLLIQFQNNGVVDDSQLPKDRFSAERLKGVDSTLKIQPAKLEDSAVYLCASSLVGRLLAGGSSYNEQFFGPGTRLTVL.

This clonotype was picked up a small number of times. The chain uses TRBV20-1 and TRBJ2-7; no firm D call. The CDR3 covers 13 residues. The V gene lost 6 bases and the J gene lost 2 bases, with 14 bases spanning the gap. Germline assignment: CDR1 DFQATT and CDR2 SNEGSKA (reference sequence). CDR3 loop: CSARPTWTYEQYF. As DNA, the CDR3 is TGCAGTGCCAGACCCACGTGGACCTACGAGCAGTACTTC.

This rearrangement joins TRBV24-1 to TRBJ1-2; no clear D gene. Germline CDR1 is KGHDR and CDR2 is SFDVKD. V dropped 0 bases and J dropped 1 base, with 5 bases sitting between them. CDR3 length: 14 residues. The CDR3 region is CATSDLRGNYGYTF. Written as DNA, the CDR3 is TGTGCCACCAGTGATTTGCGGGGTAACTATGGCTACACCTTC.

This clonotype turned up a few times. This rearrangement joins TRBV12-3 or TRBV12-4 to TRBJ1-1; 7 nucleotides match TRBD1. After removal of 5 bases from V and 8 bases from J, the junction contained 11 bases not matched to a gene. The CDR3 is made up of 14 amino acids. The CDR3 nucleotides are TGTGCCAGCAGTCAGACAGGGCCCTGGATCGAAGCTTTCTTT. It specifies CASSQTGPWIEAFF.

The CDR3 DNA follows: TGCGCCAGCAGCCCCTATGCCGGGACTAGCGGGGGAGATACGCAGTATTTT. It encodes CASSPYAGTSGGDTQYF. The chain is built from TRBV5-1 and TRBJ2-3; 14 positions agree with TRBD2. The germline CDR1 and CDR2 sequences are SGHRS and YFSETQ. After removal of 4 bases from V and 5 bases from J, the junction contained 9 bases not matched to a gene. There are 17 residues in the CDR3.

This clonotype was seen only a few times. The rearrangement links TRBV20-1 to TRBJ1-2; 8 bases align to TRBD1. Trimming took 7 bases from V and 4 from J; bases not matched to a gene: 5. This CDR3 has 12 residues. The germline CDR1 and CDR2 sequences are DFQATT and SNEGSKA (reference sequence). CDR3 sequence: CSVPTGVYGYTF. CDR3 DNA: TGCAGTGTACCGACAGGGGTCTATGGCTACACCTTC.

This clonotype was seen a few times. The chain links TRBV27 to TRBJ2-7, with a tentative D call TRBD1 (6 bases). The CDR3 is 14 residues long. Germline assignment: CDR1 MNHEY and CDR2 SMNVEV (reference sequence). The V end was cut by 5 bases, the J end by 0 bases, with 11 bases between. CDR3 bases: TGTGCCAGCAGTGCCAGGGGCTTCTCCTACGAGCAGTACTTC. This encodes CASSARGFSYEQYF.

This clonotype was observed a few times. The CDR3: CATSRELGLATDTQYF. DNA for the CDR3: TGTGCCACCAGCAGAGAGCTGGGACTAGCTACAGATACGCAGTATTTT. This chain uses TRBV15 with TRBJ2-3; TRBD2 aligns across 9 bases. V trimming: 0 bases; J trimming: 3 bases; junction bases outside the gene matches: 4. This CDR3 is built from 16 residues. Germline loops: CDR1 LNHNV, CDR2 YYDKDF (reference sequence).

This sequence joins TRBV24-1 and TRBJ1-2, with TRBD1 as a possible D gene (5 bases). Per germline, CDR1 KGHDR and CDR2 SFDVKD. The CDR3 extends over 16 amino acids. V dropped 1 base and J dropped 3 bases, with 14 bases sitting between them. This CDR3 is CATSDLKAWDDYGYTF. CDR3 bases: TGTGCCACCAGTGATTTAAAAGCGTGGGACGACTATGGCTACACCTTC.

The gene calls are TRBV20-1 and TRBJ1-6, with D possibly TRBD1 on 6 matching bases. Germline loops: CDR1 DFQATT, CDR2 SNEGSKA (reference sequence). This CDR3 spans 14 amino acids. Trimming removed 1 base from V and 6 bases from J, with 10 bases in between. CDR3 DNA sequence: TGCAGTGCTAGAGTAAGGGGGGCTAATTCACCCCTCCACTTT. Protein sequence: CSARVRGANSPLHF.

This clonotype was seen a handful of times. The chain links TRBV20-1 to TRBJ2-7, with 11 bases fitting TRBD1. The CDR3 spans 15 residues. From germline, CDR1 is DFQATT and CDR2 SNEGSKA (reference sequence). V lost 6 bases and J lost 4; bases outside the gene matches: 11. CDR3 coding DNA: TGCAGTGCGAAACGGGGGACAGGGGGTCTTTACGAGCAGTACTTC. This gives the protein CSAKRGTGGLYEQYF.

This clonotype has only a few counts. CDR3 in DNA: TGTGCCATCACCCGGACAGGGGCTCTACGCGATACGCAGTATTTT. Translating it yields CAITRTGALRDTQYF. This chain connects TRBV10-3 to TRBJ2-3; 9 positions match TRBD1. The CDR3 consists of 15 residues. Losses at the gene ends were 7 bases for V and 6 bases for J; bases not matched to a gene: 11. Germline CDR1 ENHRY, CDR2 SYGVKD.

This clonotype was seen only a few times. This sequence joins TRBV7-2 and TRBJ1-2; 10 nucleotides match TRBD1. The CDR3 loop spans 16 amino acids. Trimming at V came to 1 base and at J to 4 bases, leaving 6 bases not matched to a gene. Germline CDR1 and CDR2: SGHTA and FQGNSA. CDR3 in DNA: TGTGCCAGCAGCTTAGGGGGGACAGGGGCCATCTATGGCTACACCTTC. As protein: CASSLGGTGAIYGYTF.

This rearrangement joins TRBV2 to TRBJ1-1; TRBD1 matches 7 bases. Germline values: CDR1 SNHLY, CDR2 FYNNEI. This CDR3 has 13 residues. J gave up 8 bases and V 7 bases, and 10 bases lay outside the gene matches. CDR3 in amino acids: CASTWDSRMEAFF. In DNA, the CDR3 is TGTGCCAGCACATGGGACAGCAGAATGGAAGCTTTCTTT.

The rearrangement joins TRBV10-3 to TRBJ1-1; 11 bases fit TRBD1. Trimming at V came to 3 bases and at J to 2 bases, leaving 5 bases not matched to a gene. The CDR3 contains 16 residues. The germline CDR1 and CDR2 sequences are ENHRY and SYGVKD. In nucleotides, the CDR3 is TGTGCCATCAGTGAAGGGACAGGGGGGTACAACACTGAAGCTTTCTTT. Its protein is CAISEGTGGYNTEAFF.

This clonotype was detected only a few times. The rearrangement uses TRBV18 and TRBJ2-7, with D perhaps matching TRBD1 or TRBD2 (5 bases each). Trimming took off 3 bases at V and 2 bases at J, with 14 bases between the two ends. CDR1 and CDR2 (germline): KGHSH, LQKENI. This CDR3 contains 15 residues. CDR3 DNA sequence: TGTGCCAGCTCACCCGGGGACGGGTTGGCCTACGAGCAGTACTTC. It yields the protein CASSPGDGLAYEQYF. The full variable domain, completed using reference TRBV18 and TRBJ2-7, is NAGVMQNPRHLVRRRGQEARLRCSPMKGHSHVYWYRQLPEEGLKFMVYLQKENIIDESGMPKERFSAEFPKEGPSILRIQQVVRGDSAAYFCASSPGDGLAYEQYFGPGTRLTVT.

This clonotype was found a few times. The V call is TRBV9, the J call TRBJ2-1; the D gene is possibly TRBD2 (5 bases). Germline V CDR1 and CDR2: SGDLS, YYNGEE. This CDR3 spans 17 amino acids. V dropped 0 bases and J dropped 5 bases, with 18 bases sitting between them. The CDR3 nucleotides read TGTGCCAGCAGCGTAGGATTAGGAGGTGAGGGTCACAATGAGCAGTTCTTC. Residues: CASSVGLGGEGHNEQFF.

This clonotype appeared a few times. CDR3 protein: CAIQWGKTDTQYF. CDR3 coding DNA: TGTGCCATCCAATGGGGTAAAACAGATACGCAGTATTTT. The genes are TRBV10-3 and TRBJ2-3; D is ambiguous. This CDR3 comprises 13 residues. The germline CDR1 and CDR2 sequences are ENHRY and SYGVKD. V shed 8 bases and J shed 3 bases, with 12 bases lying between them.

Here the CDR3 reads CASSWEPNEQFF. CDR3 bases: TGTGCCAGCAGTTGGGAGCCAAATGAGCAGTTCTTC. V usage is TRBV12-3 or TRBV12-4 and J usage is TRBJ2-1; tentatively, D is TRBD2 (5 bases). Deletions cut 4 bases from V and 7 bases from J, with 8 bases between. The CDR3 length is 12 residues.

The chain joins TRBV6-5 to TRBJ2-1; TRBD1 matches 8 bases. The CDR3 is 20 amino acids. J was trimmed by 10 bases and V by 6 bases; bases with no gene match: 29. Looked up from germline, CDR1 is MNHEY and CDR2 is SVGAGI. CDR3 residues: CASRYLIDRDRKGWALEQFF. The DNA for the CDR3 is TGTGCCAGCAGGTACCTCATCGACCGGGACAGGAAGGGGTGGGCTTTGGAGCAGTTCTTC.

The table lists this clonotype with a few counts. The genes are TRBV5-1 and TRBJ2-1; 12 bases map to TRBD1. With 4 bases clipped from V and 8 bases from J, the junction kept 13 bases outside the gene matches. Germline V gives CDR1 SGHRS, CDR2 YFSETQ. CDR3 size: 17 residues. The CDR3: CASSPQGGTGGLDEQFF. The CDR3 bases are TGCGCCAGCAGCCCCCAGGGCGGGACAGGGGGCTTGGATGAGCAGTTCTTC.

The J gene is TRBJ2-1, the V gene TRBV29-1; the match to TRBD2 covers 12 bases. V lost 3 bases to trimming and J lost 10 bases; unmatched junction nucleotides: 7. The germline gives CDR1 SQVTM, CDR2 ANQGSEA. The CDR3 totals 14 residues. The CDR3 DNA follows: TGCAGCGTTGAGGAACTAGCGGGGGGTTGGGAGCAGTTCTTC. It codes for CSVEELAGGWEQFF.